This TCR beta chain is drawn from a study of control samples from healthy donors and cancer patients. This table comes from immunoSEQ multiplex PCR, and its TCRdb copy is limited to in-frame clones, with some not included. Of roughly 63,000 clones listed, roughly 90% are singletons. CDR1 is SGHRS and CDR2 is YFSETQ in the germline V gene. Trimming stripped 4 bases from V and 8 bases from J, with 10 bases between. The CDR3 covers 12 residues. This chain uses TRBV5-1 with TRBJ2-1, with D unresolved. This TCR came from a man in his sixties with colorectal cancer. The specimen was PBMCs. CDR3: CASSLRTYEQFF. CDR3 coding DNA: TGCGCCAGCAGCCTCCGTACGTATGAGCAGTTCTTC.